Following are 12 T cell receptor beta chains from one sample sequenced in a study of blood T cell repertoires in COVID-19 (TCRdb year 2020). Library generation was performed with the immunoSEQ multiplex PCR assay. In its TCRdb copy, this immuneACCESS table keeps in-frame sequences only and misses some clones. Where compared with another copy, unresolved V genes explain less than half of these, and the others have no known cause. Present in this sample are roughly 210,000 clones, roughly 80% of which were seen just once. The ten biggest clones cover 8% to 11% of the sample. Sequencing used peripheral blood. The receptors stem from a woman at least 80 years old with COVID-19, enrolled during active disease.

The chain combines TRBV24-1 with TRBJ2-5; D possibly corresponds to TRBD2 (6 bases). From germline, CDR1 is KGHDR and CDR2 SFDVKD. The CDR3 runs 13 residues. Trimming shortened V by 4 bases and J by 6 bases, and 11 bases separated the two germline ends. The CDR3 region has the DNA TGTGCCACCAGTGAATACGGGACTCAGACCCAGTACTTC. Translating it yields CATSEYGTQTQYF.

The CDR3 region is CASSLRTDPYEQYF. For the CDR3, the DNA is TGCGCCAGCAGCTTGAGGACAGACCCTTACGAGCAGTACTTC. The genes are TRBV5-1 and TRBJ2-7, with D perhaps TRBD1 (6 bases). Trimming stripped 1 base from V and 4 bases from J, with 12 bases between. Germline CDR1 reads SGHRS; CDR2 reads YFSETQ. The CDR3 extends over 14 amino acids.

The gene calls are TRBV28 and TRBJ1-6, with D unresolved. The germline V and J ends were trimmed by 8 bases and 10 bases, with 15 bases remaining between them. Germline CDR1 reads MDHEN; CDR2 reads SYDVKM. The CDR3 is 13 residues long. CDR3 sequence reads: CASGIGLGSPLHF. The CDR3 DNA sequence: TGTGCCAGCGGTATCGGACTGGGATCACCCCTCCACTTT.

The chain links TRBV10-1 to TRBJ1-1, with a possible D match to TRBD1 (6 bases). Germline assignment: CDR1 WNHNN and CDR2 SYGVQD (reference sequence). Trimming removed 4 bases from V and 0 bases from J, with 21 bases in between. The CDR3 covers 18 residues. The CDR3 DNA reads TGCGCCAGCAGTGGGGAAAGGGGGGGGCCAACCATGAACACTGAAGCTTTCTTT. Translation: CASSGERGGPTMNTEAFF.

The rearrangement links TRBV18 to TRBJ1-2, with 9 bases that match TRBD1. The CDR3 loop spans 15 amino acids. From germline, CDR1 is KGHSH and CDR2 LQKENI. Germline trimming cut 3 bases from V and 0 bases from J; bases unmatched to any gene: 2. CDR3 nucleotides: TGTGCCAGCTCACCTTGGGACAGGGCTAACTATGGCTACACCTTC. Amino acids: CASSPWDRANYGYTF.

The chain couples TRBV9 to TRBJ1-3, with D hard to call. The CDR3 has 14 amino acids. Germline-derived CDR1 and CDR2 are SGDLS and YYNGEE. Trimming cost V 3 bases and J 4 bases, with 11 bases left between them. CDR3 protein: CASSAQLSGNTIYF. In DNA form, the CDR3 reads TGTGCCAGCAGCGCACAGCTTTCCGGAAACACCATATATTTT.

This clone has just one count. V usage is TRBV7-2 and J usage is TRBJ2-3, with a weak D call TRBD2 (6 bases). The CDR3 is 14 amino acids. V lost 6 bases and J lost 6, with 16 bases in between. Per the germline V gene, CDR1 is SGHTA and CDR2 is FQGNSA. The CDR3 here is CASRRRDSFDTQYF. In DNA form, the CDR3 reads TGTGCCAGCAGACGCCGGGACTCGTTCGATACGCAGTATTTT. Full variable domain (outside the CDR3, taken from reference TRBV7-2 and TRBJ2-3): GAGVSQSPSNKVTEKGKDVELRCDPISGHTALYWYRQSLGQGLEFLIYFQGNSAPDKSGLPSDRFSAERTGGSVSTLTIQRTQQEDSAVYLCASRRRDSFDTQYFGPGTRLTVL.

The chain couples TRBV9 to TRBJ1-3; D might be TRBD1 (5 bases). The CDR3 extends over 14 amino acids. V was trimmed by 4 bases and J by 2 bases, leaving 10 bases between them. The V gene's germline CDR1 is SGDLS and CDR2 YYNGEE. CDR3 protein: CASSPGHTGNTIYF. For the CDR3, the DNA is TGTGCCAGCAGCCCAGGACATACTGGAAACACCATATATTTT. Full variable domain (rest looked up from reference TRBV9 and TRBJ1-3): DSGVTQTPKHLITATGQRVTLRCSPRSGDLSVYWYQQSLDQGLQFLIQYYNGEERAKGNILERFSAQQFPDLHSELNLSSLELGDSALYFCASSPGHTGNTIYFGEGSWLTVV.

V is TRBV11-2 and J is TRBJ1-2; 7 bases line up with TRBD1. This CDR3 is built from 14 residues. Trimming took 1 base from V and 8 from J; bases not matched to a gene: 7. CDR1 is SGHAT and CDR2 is FQNNGV in the germline V gene. CDR3 region: CASSLGGQGDGYTF. CDR3 sequence (DNA): TGTGCCAGCAGCTTAGGCGGGCAGGGGGACGGCTACACCTTC.

The chain combines TRBV14 with TRBJ2-3; possible D gene TRBD2, 7 bases. This CDR3 is 16 amino acids long. Germline CDR1 reads SGHDN; CDR2 reads FVKESK. The ends were cut back, 4 bases at V and 3 bases at J, with 17 bases in the middle. The DNA for the CDR3 is TGTGCCAGCAGCCGCGCTGCGGGGGCTAGGACAGATACGCAGTATTTT. Its translation is CASSRAAGARTDTQYF.

V and J are TRBV7-9 and TRBJ1-4, with TRBD1 identical over 8 bases. The CDR3 is 14 amino acids. Germline values: CDR1 SEHNR, CDR2 FQNEAQ (reference sequence). V dropped 5 bases and J dropped 1; count of bases not matched to a gene: 0. The CDR3: CASSDRGTNEKLFF. CDR3 bases: TGTGCCAGCAGCGACAGGGGAACTAATGAAAAACTGTTTTTT.

The chain recombines TRBV5-6 with TRBJ1-2; D gene uncertain. The germline CDR1 and CDR2 sequences are SGHDT and YYEEEE. Trimming pared 0 bases from V and 8 bases from J, leaving 5 bases between. This CDR3 is built from 11 residues. The CDR3 bases are TGTGCCAGCAGCTTGGGGGCAGGCTACACCTTC. Amino acid sequence: CASSLGAGYTF.